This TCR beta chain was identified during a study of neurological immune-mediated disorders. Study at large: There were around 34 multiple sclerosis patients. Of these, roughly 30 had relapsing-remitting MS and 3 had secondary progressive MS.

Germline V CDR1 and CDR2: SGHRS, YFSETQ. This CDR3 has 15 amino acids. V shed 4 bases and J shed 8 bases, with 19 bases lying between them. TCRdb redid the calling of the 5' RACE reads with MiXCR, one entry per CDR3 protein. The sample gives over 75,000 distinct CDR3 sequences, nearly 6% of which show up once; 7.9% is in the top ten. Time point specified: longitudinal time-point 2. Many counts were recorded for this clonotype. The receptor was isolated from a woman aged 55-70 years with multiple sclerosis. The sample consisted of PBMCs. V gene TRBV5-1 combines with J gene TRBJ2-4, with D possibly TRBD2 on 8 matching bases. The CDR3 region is CASSRLRGDRDIQYF. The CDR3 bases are TGCGCCAGCAGCCGCCTGCGGGGGGACAGAGACATTCAGTACTTC. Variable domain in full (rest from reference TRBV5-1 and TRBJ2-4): KAGVTQTPRYLIKTRGQQVTLSCSPISGHRSVSWYQQTPGQGLQFLFEYFSETQRNKGNFPGRFSGRQFSNSRSEMNVSTLELGDSALYLCASSRLRGDRDIQYFGAGTRLSVL.